Presented here are 25 T cell receptor beta chains from one specimen sequenced in a study of blood T cell repertoires in COVID-19. This table comes from immunoSEQ multiplex PCR, and its TCRdb copy is limited to in-frame clones, with some not included. Found here are roughly 200,000 clones, roughly 78% of them singletons; the top ten hold approximately 2.9%. The specimen sequenced was peripheral blood. These receptor sequences come from a woman aged 80 or older with active or convalescent COVID-19.

The chain has TRBV28 and TRBJ2-1; D is undetermined. Trimming pared 3 bases from V and 9 bases from J, leaving 15 bases between. This CDR3 region has 14 residues. CDR1 is MDHEN and CDR2 is SYDVKM in the germline V gene. The CDR3 is CASSFFGYYGEQFF. CDR3 nucleotides: TGTGCCAGCAGTTTTTTTGGTTATTACGGTGAGCAGTTCTTC.

This rearrangement joins TRBV30 to TRBJ2-5; 7 bases are a match to TRBD1. This CDR3 region has 11 residues. Trimming cost V 5 bases and J 5 bases; bases outside gene matches: 2. In germline, CDR1 is GTSNPN, CDR2 SVGIG (reference sequence). CDR3 sequence (DNA): TGTGCCTGGGGGACAGTTGAGACCCAGTACTTC. Encoded protein: CAWGTVETQYF. Looking up the rest from reference TRBV30 and TRBJ2-5 gives the full variable domain: SQTIHQWPATLVQPVGSPLSLECTVEGTSNPNLYWYRQAAGRGLQLLFYSVGIGQISSEVPQNLSASRPQDRQFILSSKKLLLSDSGFYLCAWGTVETQYFGPGTRLLVL.

The chain carries TRBV5-8 and TRBJ2-7; a weak D match, TRBD1 (6 bases). The CDR3 totals 15 residues. Trimming removed 5 bases at V and 2 bases at J, with 17 bases between. Germline CDR1 reads SGHTS; CDR2 reads YDEGEE. The CDR3 here is CASRSPGHATYEQYF. For the CDR3, the DNA is TGTGCCAGCAGATCACCGGGACACGCTACCTACGAGCAGTACTTC.

CDR3 region: CAISELRGPDTQYF. The DNA for the CDR3 is TGTGCCATCAGTGAGCTCAGGGGACCAGATACGCAGTATTTT. V gene TRBV10-3 combines with J gene TRBJ2-3; a weak D match, TRBD1 (6 bases). V was pared by 2 bases and J by 4 bases, with 10 bases between. CDR3 length: 14 amino acids. Looked up from germline, CDR1 is ENHRY and CDR2 is SYGVKD.

This chain joins TRBV9 and TRBJ1-6; TRBD1 agrees at 7 bases. The CDR3 is 15 residues long. Germline lookup yields CDR1 SGDLS and CDR2 YYNGEE. V trimming: 2 bases; J trimming: 5 bases; junction bases outside the gene matches: 4. In nucleotides, the CDR3 is TGTGCCAGCAGCGTCGGGACAGCAAATAATTCACCCCTCCACTTT. Encoded protein: CASSVGTANNSPLHF.

In DNA form, the CDR3 reads TGTGCCAGCAGTTTGGGCAGGGGCTACACCTTC. Translating gives CASSLGRGYTF. This chain links TRBV28 with TRBJ1-2; D not resolved. Trimming took 3 bases from V and 8 from J, leaving 7 bases between them. This CDR3 has 11 amino acids. Germline-derived CDR1 and CDR2 are MDHEN and SYDVKM.

The CDR3 DNA sequence: TGTGCCAGCAGCCCCCGGGTGGGGGGAGAGACCCAGTACTTC. It specifies CASSPRVGGETQYF. V is TRBV9 and J is TRBJ2-5, with D maybe TRBD2 (6 bases). The CDR3 consists of 14 residues. Germline loops: CDR1 SGDLS, CDR2 YYNGEE. V lost 4 bases, J lost 4 bases, and 14 bases lay in between.

This chain uses TRBV2 with TRBJ1-2, with 7 positions matching TRBD1. With 6 bases clipped from V and 2 bases from J, the junction kept 6 bases outside the gene matches. The germline V gene encodes CDR1 SNHLY and CDR2 FYNNEI. CDR3 length: 14 residues. The CDR3 sequence is CASSMAQGNYGYTF. CDR3 bases: TGTGCCAGCAGCATGGCACAGGGGAACTATGGCTACACCTTC.

J is TRBJ2-1 and V is TRBV6-2 or TRBV6-3; 8 bases align to TRBD2. CDR1 MNHEY and CDR2 SVGEGT come from the germline V gene. V shed 4 bases, J shed 5 bases, and the junction held 7 bases outside the gene matches. This CDR3 contains 15 residues. CDR3 loop: CASSLSGGPNNEQFF. The CDR3 bases are TGTGCCAGCAGTTTATCGGGGGGGCCTAACAATGAGCAGTTCTTC.

Here the CDR3 reads CASSEAITYEQYF. The CDR3 DNA reads as TGTGCCAGCAGTGAGGCCATAACCTACGAGCAGTACTTC. The genes are TRBV2 and TRBJ2-7, with D unclear. The V and J ends lost 3 bases and 2 bases respectively, with 8 bases between them. This CDR3 is 13 amino acids long. Germline CDR1 reads SNHLY; CDR2 reads FYNNEI.

The chain carries TRBV4-3 and TRBJ1-4; tentative D call: TRBD1 (5 bases). V lost 0 bases and J 8 bases, leaving 13 bases between the germline ends. CDR1 is LGHNA, CDR2 YSLEER, per germline. This CDR3 region has 15 residues. The CDR3 region is CASSQDLGGVEKLFF. CDR3 nucleotides: TGCGCCAGCAGCCAAGATCTGGGGGGAGTAGAAAAACTGTTTTTT.

The chain carries TRBV4-1 and TRBJ1-1, with D maybe TRBD1 (5 bases). Looked up from germline, CDR1 is MGHRA and CDR2 is YSYEKL. The V and J ends lost 4 bases and 1 base respectively, with 16 bases between them. This CDR3 comprises 16 residues. CDR3 amino acids: CASSPLPGGRNTEAFF. The DNA for the CDR3 is TGCGCCAGCAGCCCCCTCCCCGGGGGGAGGAACACTGAAGCTTTCTTT.

The CDR3 DNA follows: TGTGCCAGCAGCCGTCATATAGCACAGGGGGAGAGGGAGACCCAGTACTTC. Encoded protein: CASSRHIAQGERETQYF. J is TRBJ2-5 and V is TRBV4-2, with TRBD1 identical over 8 bases. V trimming: 4 bases; J trimming: 5 bases; junction bases outside the gene matches: 15. This CDR3 is built from 17 residues. Per germline, CDR1 LGHNA and CDR2 YNFKEQ.

This clone was recorded a few times. The rearrangement links TRBV6-6 to TRBJ1-1; tentative D call: TRBD1 (5 bases). The germline CDR1 and CDR2 sequences are MNHNY and SVGAGI (reference sequence). Trimming took off 0 bases at V and 6 bases at J, with 11 bases between the two ends. The CDR3 contains 14 residues. The CDR3 DNA reads TGTGCCAGCAGTTACTCCGGGGGGAGGGCTGAAGCTTTCTTT. Translated, it gives CASSYSGGRAEAFF.

The CDR3: CASSLGLAFVETQYF. CDR3 coding DNA: TGTGCCAGCAGCTTGGGACTAGCGTTTGTCGAGACCCAGTACTTC. The V call is TRBV7-6, the J call TRBJ2-5; TRBD2 agrees at 10 bases. With 3 bases clipped from V and 5 bases from J, the junction kept 6 bases outside the gene matches. CDR3 size: 15 residues. Germline assignment: CDR1 SGHVS and CDR2 FNYEAQ.

This chain joins TRBV7-3 and TRBJ1-1, with TRBD1 identical over 7 bases. J lost 4 bases, V lost 4 bases, and 3 bases had no gene match. Germline CDR1 SGHTA, CDR2 FQGTGA. This CDR3 has 13 amino acids. CDR3 protein: CASSSTGSTEAFF. CDR3 in DNA: TGTGCCAGCAGCTCGACAGGGAGCACTGAAGCTTTCTTT. The whole variable domain, remainder taken from reference TRBV7-3 and TRBJ1-1, is GAGVSQTPSNKVTEKGKYVELRCDPISGHTALYWYRQSLGQGPEFLIYFQGTGAADDSGLPNDRFFAVRPEGSVSTLKIQRTERGDSAVYLCASSSTGSTEAFFGQGTRLTVV.

This chain connects TRBV10-3 to TRBJ2-1, with 10 bases aligning to TRBD2. The V and J ends lost 9 bases and 5 bases, in that order; junction bases with no gene match: 10. This CDR3 has 15 residues. Germline V gene lookup returns CDR1 ENHRY and CDR2 SYGVKD. In DNA form, the CDR3 reads TGTGCCATATGCTCTAGCGGGGGCCCCAACAATGAGCAGTTCTTC. This gives the protein CAICSSGGPNNEQFF.

The chain joins TRBV9 to TRBJ1-3, with TRBD1 as a possible D gene (6 bases). The CDR3 totals 19 residues. From germline, CDR1 is SGDLS and CDR2 YYNGEE. V shed 0 bases and J shed 3 bases, with 22 bases lying between them. CDR3: CASSVGFSAGTGSGNTIYF. The CDR3 DNA reads as TGTGCCAGCAGCGTAGGATTTTCGGCTGGTACAGGGAGTGGAAACACCATATATTTT.

This clone was counted between two and nine times. The chain combines TRBV4-3 with TRBJ1-4, with unresolved D. Trimming stripped 0 bases from V and 14 bases from J, with 16 bases between. Looked up from germline, CDR1 is LGHNA and CDR2 is YSLEER. CDR3 size: 14 residues. This CDR3 reads CASSQDFVSWRLFF. The DNA for the CDR3 is TGCGCCAGCAGCCAAGATTTCGTGAGTTGGAGGCTGTTTTTT.

This clone turned up a few times. The V call is TRBV7-2, the J call TRBJ2-2; unclear D gene. Germline V CDR1 and CDR2: SGHTA, FQGNSA. V shed 3 bases and J shed 2 bases, with 10 bases lying between them. The CDR3 extends over 15 amino acids. The CDR3 coding sequence is TGTGCCAGCAGCTTCCGGGTCATAAACACCGGGGAGCTGTTTTTT. It yields the protein CASSFRVINTGELFF.

The chain recombines TRBV4-2 with TRBJ1-1; D gene ambiguous. V was clipped by 5 bases and J by 5 bases, with 15 bases between them. The CDR3 is 14 residues long. Germline V gene data show CDR1 as LGHNA and CDR2 as YNFKEQ. The CDR3 region has the DNA TGTGCCAGCAGCTTAGGAGGCAGCAAAACTGAAGCTTTCTTT. It is translated as CASSLGGSKTEAFF.

This chain connects TRBV7-2 to TRBJ1-2; D may be TRBD1 (5 bases). Trimming removed 2 bases at V and 8 bases at J, with 9 bases between. Germline-derived CDR1 and CDR2 are SGHTA and FQGNSA. The CDR3 contains 12 residues. CDR3 in DNA: TGTGCCAGCAGCTTACCCCCAGGGGGCTACACCTTC. Its translation: CASSLPPGGYTF.

The chain combines TRBV12-5 with TRBJ1-2; 10 bases agree with TRBD1. Unmatched junction bases numbered 19, after V lost 6 bases and J lost 6 bases. The germline V gene has CDR1 LGHNT and CDR2 FRNRAP. The CDR3 is made up of 18 amino acids. CDR3 sequence (DNA): TGTGCTAGTGGCCGCCCGTCTGCTCCGGGACAGGGGTCCCATGGCTACACCTTC. It encodes CASGRPSAPGQGSHGYTF.

V gene TRBV18 combines with J gene TRBJ1-4; TRBD1 matches 9 bases. Germline values: CDR1 KGHSH, CDR2 LQKENI. The CDR3 runs to 14 residues. The junction had 1 base not matched to a gene; V was cut back by 3 bases and J by 5 bases. Here the CDR3 DNA reads TGTGCCAGCTCACCGGGACAGGGAAATGAAAAACTGTTTTTT. This translates into CASSPGQGNEKLFF.

The rearrangement links TRBV7-2 to TRBJ2-3; 7 bases are a match to TRBD1. V lost 5 bases, J lost 0 bases, and 11 bases stayed unmatched. Germline V lookup: CDR1 SGHTA, CDR2 FQGNSA. This CDR3 contains 17 residues. The CDR3 DNA sequence: TGTGCCAGCAGCCCGACAAGGGGGCGTCGGAGCACAGATACGCAGTATTTT. It translates to CASSPTRGRRSTDTQYF.